The clone carrying this T cell receptor beta chain was detected only a few times. The sample originates from a study of blood T cell repertoires in COVID-19. TCRdb's copy holds only in-frame clones and misses some; the assay was immunoSEQ multiplex PCR. The table records around 200,000 clones, 86% of them present only once. V was trimmed by 2 bases and J by 1 base, leaving 5 bases between them. Germline V gene data show CDR1 as KGHSH and CDR2 as LQKENI. The CDR3 spans 13 residues. Sequences were obtained from peripheral blood. The chain is built from TRBV18 and TRBJ1-1; D call uncertain. The TCR sequence derives from a woman aged 55-69 years with COVID-19, enrolled during active disease. The CDR3 here is CASSPGRNTEAFF. Written as DNA, the CDR3 is TGTGCCAGCTCACCAGGCCGGAACACTGAAGCTTTCTTT.